This passage covers 16 T cell receptor beta chains from one sample sequenced in a study of cytomegalovirus exposure and HLA in healthy donors. PCR was performed using 60 Vbeta and 13 Jbeta primers. Libraries were prepared by immunoSEQ multiplex PCR; TCRdb keeps only in-frame clonotypes and omits some of them. The table shows about 150,000 clones, with 60% to 70% occurring only once. The sample consisted of PBMCs. The source of these receptors is a woman aged 55-75 years in good health and CMV-seropositive.

This clone was found once. The CDR3 sequence is CASSVGDTLNTIYF. The CDR3 DNA reads as TGTGCCAGCAGCGTAGGGGACACACTAAACACCATATATTTT. The chain couples TRBV9 to TRBJ1-3; a weak D match, TRBD1 (6 bases). V lost 0 bases to trimming and J lost 6 bases, with 10 bases between them. CDR1 SGDLS and CDR2 YYNGEE come from the germline V gene. The CDR3 extends over 14 amino acids.

This chain uses TRBV5-6 with TRBJ1-2; 7 bases fit TRBD1. This CDR3 spans 14 amino acids. J was trimmed by 4 bases and V by 4 bases; bases with no gene match: 7. CDR1 SGHDT and CDR2 YYEEEE come from the germline V gene. CDR3 sequence (DNA): TGTGCCAGCAGCCCAGGACAGGTCCTCTATGGCTACACCTTC. It is translated as CASSPGQVLYGYTF.

The chain recombines TRBV7-9 with TRBJ2-5, with D tentatively TRBD1 (6 bases). CDR1 and CDR2 (germline): SEHNR, FQNEAQ (reference sequence). This CDR3 comprises 13 residues. Trimming pared 3 bases from V and 3 bases from J, leaving 8 bases between. CDR3 sequence (DNA): TGTGCCAGCAGCTTTCGGACAGAAGAGACCCAGTACTTC. Its translation is CASSFRTEETQYF.

The V and J genes are TRBV7-9 and TRBJ2-3; weak D call: TRBD2 (6 bases). V was trimmed by 6 bases and J by 0 bases, leaving 16 bases between them. Germline values: CDR1 SEHNR, CDR2 FQNEAQ (reference sequence). This CDR3 is built from 16 residues. CDR3 in amino acids: CASRTVSGSSTDTQYF. CDR3 sequence (DNA): TGTGCCAGCAGGACGGTTAGCGGTTCTAGCACAGATACGCAGTATTTT.

V and J are TRBV18 and TRBJ1-1; weak D call: TRBD1 (5 bases). This CDR3 has 14 residues. Germline loops: CDR1 KGHSH, CDR2 LQKENI. V gave up 1 base and J gave up 4 bases, with 10 bases separating them. CDR3 residues: CASSPRGRSTEAFF. CDR3 in DNA: TGTGCCAGCTCACCACGGGGGAGGAGCACTGAAGCTTTCTTT. Drawing the rest from reference TRBV18 and TRBJ1-1, the complete variable domain is NAGVMQNPRHLVRRRGQEARLRCSPMKGHSHVYWYRQLPEEGLKFMVYLQKENIIDESGMPKERFSAEFPKEGPSILRIQQVVRGDSAAYFCASSPRGRSTEAFFGQGTRLTVV.

The rearrangement links TRBV28 to TRBJ1-3; 7 bases match TRBD1. The CDR3 loop spans 16 amino acids. Trimming cost V 4 bases and J 1 base; bases outside gene matches: 7. Per the germline V gene, CDR1 is MDHEN and CDR2 is SYDVKM. CDR3 region: CASSSEGRGSGNTIYF. The CDR3 DNA follows: TGTGCCAGCAGTTCCGAGGGCAGGGGGTCTGGAAACACCATATATTTT.

This clone showed up just once. The sample contains more than one DNA sequence encoding this CDR3. The chain recombines TRBV5-1 with TRBJ2-1; 11 bases line up with TRBD2. V lost 3 bases, J lost 5 bases, and 4 bases stayed unmatched. The germline V gene encodes CDR1 SGHRS and CDR2 YFSETQ. The CDR3 length is 15 residues. CDR3 protein: CASSYLAGGDNEQFF. For the CDR3, the DNA is TGCGCCAGCAGCTACCTAGCGGGAGGAGACAATGAGCAGTTCTTC.

This clone was seen a few times. The gene calls are TRBV7-9 and TRBJ1-1, with D unclear. From germline, CDR1 is SEHNR and CDR2 FQNEAQ (reference sequence). V dropped 1 base and J dropped 1 base, with 10 bases sitting between them. The CDR3 totals 15 residues. CDR3 DNA: TGTGCCAGCAGCTTAGTTGCAGGAGGGAACACTGAAGCTTTCTTT. This sequence encodes CASSLVAGGNTEAFF.

This CDR3 reads CAISDRGRREETQYF. The DNA for the CDR3 is TGTGCCATCAGTGACAGGGGGCGCAGGGAAGAGACCCAGTACTTC. The chain links TRBV10-3 to TRBJ2-5; 8 nucleotides agree with TRBD1. Germline lookup yields CDR1 ENHRY and CDR2 SYGVKD. The CDR3 runs to 15 residues. Unmatched junction bases numbered 6, after V lost 3 bases and J lost 3 bases.

The chain carries TRBV5-4 and TRBJ2-3, with 8 bases fitting TRBD2. Trimming cost V 4 bases and J 6 bases; bases outside gene matches: 10. Germline V CDR1 and CDR2: SGHNT, YYREEE (reference sequence). The CDR3 consists of 15 residues. In nucleotides, the CDR3 is TGTGCCAGCAGCCCCTCAGCGGGAGTAGGCGATACGCAGTATTTT. Residues: CASSPSAGVGDTQYF.

V is TRBV28 and J is TRBJ2-5, with a tentative D call TRBD2 (5 bases). The CDR3 spans 15 residues. Trimming took off 3 bases at V and 0 bases at J, with 11 bases between the two ends. The V gene's germline CDR1 is MDHEN and CDR2 SYDVKM. This CDR3 is CASSFPSWHQETQYF. The CDR3 region has the DNA TGTGCCAGCAGTTTTCCTAGCTGGCACCAAGAGACCCAGTACTTC.

The chain carries TRBV18 and TRBJ2-2; D may be TRBD2 (6 bases). Germline V CDR1 and CDR2: KGHSH, LQKENI. V lost 3 bases to trimming and J lost 1 base, with 12 bases between them. The CDR3 totals 16 residues. The DNA for the CDR3 is TGTGCCAGCTCACCCCCGGGACTCAGGAACACCGGGGAGCTGTTTTTT. Its protein is CASSPPGLRNTGELFF.

The gene calls are TRBV9 and TRBJ2-7; 9 bases map to TRBD1. Per germline, CDR1 SGDLS and CDR2 YYNGEE. This CDR3 spans 15 amino acids. V gave up 1 base and J gave up 2 bases; unmatched junction bases: 4. This chain's CDR3 is CASSVHGQGPYEQYF. CDR3 sequence (DNA): TGTGCCAGCAGCGTACATGGACAGGGGCCCTACGAGCAGTACTTC.

This clone has just a few counts. The chain carries TRBV7-3 and TRBJ2-2, with D uncertain. The CDR3 runs 14 residues. V lost 2 bases and J 0 bases, leaving 4 bases between the germline ends. CDR1 and CDR2 from the germline V gene are SGHTA and FQGTGA. CDR3 sequence (DNA): TGTGCCAGCAGCTTACTCCCGAACACCGGGGAGCTGTTTTTT. It yields the protein CASSLLPNTGELFF.

This chain connects TRBV11-2 to TRBJ2-7; D gene unclear. The CDR3 has 13 residues. Trimming cost V 0 bases and J 3 bases, with 6 bases left between them. Germline lookup yields CDR1 SGHAT and CDR2 FQNNGV. CDR3 nucleotides: TGTGCCAGCAGCTTAGATACCAGCTACGAGCAGTACTTC. Its translation: CASSLDTSYEQYF.

Only one count was recorded for this clone. This sequence joins TRBV2 and TRBJ1-1, with TRBD1 as a possible D gene (5 bases). The CDR3 has 12 residues. The V end was cut by 6 bases, the J end by 5 bases, with 10 bases between. Looked up from germline, CDR1 is SNHLY and CDR2 is FYNNEI. The CDR3 protein is CASRGEVTEAFF. In DNA form, the CDR3 reads TGTGCCAGCAGGGGGGAGGTGACTGAAGCTTTCTTT.